A single sample is the source of the 9 T cell receptor beta chains below, sequenced in a study of Graves' ophthalmopathy and Graves' hyperthyroidism. As the template, RNA transcripts were used to amplify TCR beta CDR3 regions. After a first-round RT-PCR with HTBI primers, a second-round multiplex PCR was run. TCRdb itself ran the multiplex PCR reads through MiXCR, one entry per CDR3 protein. The sample has over 150,000 distinct CDR3 sequences; less than 45% are singletons. Sequenced material: peripheral blood. The receptors stem from a woman aged 40 to 50 with Graves' ophthalmopathy.

The chain carries TRBV28 and TRBJ2-7; D ambiguous. The V end lost 6 bases, the J end lost 2 bases, and 14 bases lay between the germline ends. Per the germline V gene, CDR1 is MDHEN and CDR2 is SYDVKM. CDR3 length equals 14 residues. For the CDR3, the DNA is TGTGCCAGCAGAAAGATTAACGGAGCCTACGAGCAGTACTTC. This sequence encodes CASRKINGAYEQYF.

This clonotype was counted many times. The rearrangement links TRBV24-1 to TRBJ2-2; 10 nucleotides align to TRBD1. Germline V gene sequence: CDR1 KGHDR, CDR2 SFDVKD. This CDR3 is 14 amino acids long. J lost 7 bases, V lost 6 bases, and 4 bases had no gene match. Here the CDR3 reads CATSRQGAGGELFF. The CDR3 DNA follows: TGTGCCACCAGTCGACAGGGGGCAGGCGGGGAGCTGTTTTTT.

This clonotype showed up many times. The rearrangement uses TRBV20-1 and TRBJ1-6, with TRBD1 matching 7 bases. The ends lost 6 bases at V and 5 bases at J; junction bases unmatched: 4. The CDR3 is 13 residues long. The germline V gene encodes CDR1 DFQATT and CDR2 SNEGSKA (reference sequence). CDR3 protein: CSATGTDNSPLHF. CDR3 coding DNA: TGCAGTGCCACCGGGACAGATAATTCACCCCTCCACTTT.

The chain recombines TRBV12-5 with TRBJ1-5; D is unresolved. This CDR3 region has 13 residues. CDR1 and CDR2 (germline): LGHNT, FRNRAP. V was trimmed by 0 bases and J by 4 bases, leaving 4 bases between them. CDR3 DNA: TGTGCTAGTGGTTTGGTAAGGAATCAGCCCCAGCATTTT. Translating gives CASGLVRNQPQHF. Full variable domain (missing parts from reference TRBV12-5 and TRBJ1-5): DARVTQTPRHKVTEMGQEVTMRCQPILGHNTVFWYRQTMMQGLELLAYFRNRAPLDDSGMPKDRFSAEMPDATLATLKIQPSEPRDSAVYFCASGLVRNQPQHFGDGTRLSIL.

In this sample, this clonotype turned up many times. The rearrangement links TRBV19 to TRBJ1-5; D is ambiguous. V shed 5 bases and J shed 4 bases, with 9 bases lying between them. Germline assignment: CDR1 LNHDA and CDR2 SQIVND (reference sequence). The CDR3 is 13 amino acids. Here the CDR3 reads CASSFGNNQPQHF. The CDR3 DNA reads TGTGCCAGTAGTTTCGGCAATAATCAGCCCCAGCATTTT.

This clonotype appeared a few times. The rearrangement links TRBV6-1 to TRBJ2-7; 8 positions match TRBD1. The CDR3 extends over 14 amino acids. Germline V gene lookup returns CDR1 MNHNS and CDR2 SASEGT. The V and J ends lost 7 bases and 3 bases, in that order; junction bases with no gene match: 8. CDR3 DNA sequence: TGTGCCAGCATCCCCGGACAGGGAGGCTACGAGCAGTACTTC. Its protein is CASIPGQGGYEQYF.

The chain joins TRBV2 to TRBJ1-2; 9 positions match TRBD1. Germline CDR1 reads SNHLY; CDR2 reads FYNNEI. The length of the CDR3 is 15 residues. V was clipped by 6 bases and J by 4 bases; unmatched bases: 9. CDR3 nucleotides: TGTGCCAGCAGAACCCCGGGACAGGGTTTCTATGGCTACACCTTC. This gives the protein CASRTPGQGFYGYTF.

This clonotype has a count of ten or more. The gene calls are TRBV6-1 and TRBJ1-1, with D possibly matching TRBD1 (6 bases). V lost 6 bases and J 7 bases, leaving 15 bases between the germline ends. CDR3 size: 13 residues. CDR1 and CDR2 from the germline V gene are MNHNS and SASEGT. CDR3 coding DNA: TGTGCCAGCAGGATACAGGGATATGGTGAAGCTTTCTTT. It codes for CASRIQGYGEAFF.

V usage is TRBV19 and J usage is TRBJ1-1, with a weak D call TRBD1 (6 bases). The CDR3 runs 12 residues. Germline values: CDR1 LNHDA, CDR2 SQIVND (reference sequence). V was clipped by 7 bases and J by 1 base, with 7 bases between them. CDR3: CASTQGNTEAFF. DNA of the CDR3: TGTGCCAGTACACAGGGGAACACTGAAGCTTTCTTT.